Each of the 14 T cell receptor beta chains below was sequenced from the same sample in a study of T cell responses to AZD1222 COVID-19 vaccine. Sequencing used immunoSEQ multiplex PCR; TCRdb keeps in-frame clones, though not all of them. The data show some 150,000 clones, 88% seen once. This specimen consisted of peripheral blood, obtained on day 0 of AZD1222 vaccination. These receptors all come from an adult in good health.

This clone was recorded a few times. The chain carries TRBV27 and TRBJ2-3, with D perhaps TRBD1 (6 bases). Germline V gene sequence: CDR1 MNHEY, CDR2 SMNVEV (reference sequence). This CDR3 spans 13 amino acids. Trimming pared 8 bases from V and 4 bases from J, leaving 13 bases between. CDR3 in DNA: TGTGCCAGCGCCTTCAGGGGTTCAGATACGCAGTATTTT. Residues: CASAFRGSDTQYF.

The chain employs TRBV7-3 and TRBJ1-3; TRBD1 might be the D (6 bases). Germline V gene data show CDR1 as SGHTA and CDR2 as FQGTGA. This CDR3 is 16 amino acids long. V was shortened by 4 bases and J by 0 bases, with 13 bases between the two germline ends. The CDR3 loop reads CASSSQGRSSGNTIYF. For the CDR3, the DNA is TGTGCCAGCAGCTCACAGGGTCGGAGCTCTGGAAACACCATATATTTT.

V is TRBV6-5 and J is TRBJ1-2, with D perhaps TRBD1 (6 bases). The germline V gene encodes CDR1 MNHEY and CDR2 SVGAGI. V was trimmed by 9 bases and J by 4 bases, leaving 15 bases between them. This CDR3 has 13 amino acids. The CDR3, as DNA: TGTGCCAGTACCGCGGGGGGCGTCTATGGCTACACCTTC. Residues: CASTAGGVYGYTF.

A few counts support this clone. The CDR3 end shows no conserved phenylalanine or tryptophan, and so a read error is likely. No DNA is shown, since the ends of the CDR3 on it are uncertain; the CDR3 is the one TCRdb lists. The genes are TRBV9 and TRBJ1-2; the D call of TRBD1 is as the table states it, not checked on the DNA. The CDR3 has 9 residues if both end residues are counted. From germline, CDR1 is SGDLS and CDR2 YYNGEE. The CDR3 reads CASSVATQV.

The rearrangement joins TRBV9 to TRBJ2-1; TRBD2 matches 9 bases. CDR1 SGDLS and CDR2 YYNGEE come from the germline V gene. The ends lost 2 bases at V and 7 bases at J; junction bases unmatched: 7. CDR3 size: 15 residues. CDR3 in DNA: TGTGCCAGCAGCGTGGATAGCGGGGGCTATAATGAGCAGTTCTTC. Its protein product is CASSVDSGGYNEQFF.

A few counts support this clone. This CDR3 is CASSLTRGYYTF. CDR3 nucleotides: TGTGCCAGCAGCTTGACACGGGGTTACTACACCTTC. This chain joins TRBV5-6 and TRBJ1-2; D is unresolved. The CDR3 spans 12 residues. V lost 1 base to trimming and J lost 10 bases, with 11 bases between them. CDR1 and CDR2 from the germline V gene are SGHDT and YYEEEE.

This chain uses TRBV7-2 with TRBJ2-1; the D is unclear. Trimming cost V 3 bases and J 8 bases, with 5 bases left between them. The CDR3 is 11 residues long. CDR1 SGHTA and CDR2 FQGNSA come from the germline V gene. The CDR3: CASSLMYEQFF. CDR3 bases: TGTGCCAGCAGCTTGATGTATGAGCAGTTCTTC.

The rearrangement uses TRBV28 and TRBJ1-6, with D possibly TRBD1 on 5 matching bases. In germline, CDR1 is MDHEN, CDR2 SYDVKM. Trimming stripped 5 bases from V and 5 bases from J, with 13 bases between. The CDR3 is made up of 15 amino acids. This chain's CDR3 is CASSDWTRNNSPLHF. Here the CDR3 DNA reads TGTGCCAGCAGTGACTGGACAAGAAATAATTCACCCCTCCACTTT.

Here the CDR3 DNA reads TGTGCCAGCAGCTTAGAGGCGGGGGGGGATACGCAGTATTTT. Protein sequence: CASSLEAGGDTQYF. The chain is built from TRBV11-2 and TRBJ2-3; 9 bases are a match to TRBD2. V was pared by 0 bases and J by 6 bases, with 1 base of the junction left unmatched. This CDR3 spans 14 amino acids. Germline CDR1 SGHAT, CDR2 FQNNGV.

The gene calls are TRBV11-2 and TRBJ1-5; D unclear. Trimming took off 5 bases at V and 0 bases at J, with 11 bases between the two ends. Germline CDR1 and CDR2: SGHAT and FQNNGV. The CDR3 sequence is 15 residues long. CDR3 bases: TGTGCCAGCAGCCGGACGGCATATAGCAATCAGCCCCAGCATTTT. This encodes CASSRTAYSNQPQHF.

CDR3 coding DNA: TGTGCCAGTAGTGCAGGGGGCGCTGGAAACACCATATATTTT. It encodes CASSAGGAGNTIYF. The J gene is TRBJ1-3, the V gene TRBV19; 8 bases fit TRBD1. Germline V gene sequence: CDR1 LNHDA, CDR2 SQIVND (reference sequence). The length of the CDR3 is 14 residues. J was trimmed by 2 bases and V by 5 bases; bases with no gene match: 2.

The rearrangement joins TRBV28 to TRBJ2-7; 9 bases are shared with TRBD1. This CDR3 comprises 15 residues. Germline-derived CDR1 and CDR2 are MDHEN and SYDVKM. V shed 6 bases and J 1 base; nucleotides not matched to a gene: 7. The CDR3 region has the DNA TGTGCCAGCAGCTCATCCGGGACAGGGTCCTACGAGCAGTACTTC. Amino acids: CASSSSGTGSYEQYF.

The genes are TRBV27 and TRBJ1-2; 7 nucleotides match TRBD1. This CDR3 comprises 16 residues. J was trimmed by 4 bases and V by 6 bases; bases with no gene match: 14. Germline CDR1 is MNHEY and CDR2 is SMNVEV (reference sequence). CDR3 amino acids: CASSLRRQGDPYGYTF. The CDR3 DNA reads as TGTGCCAGCAGCCTCCGTCGTCAGGGGGATCCCTATGGCTACACCTTC.

V usage is TRBV15 and J usage is TRBJ1-2; D is uncertain. CDR3 length equals 13 residues. Between the trimmed V and J ends, which lost 0 bases and 4 bases, there was a span of 6 bases. Germline V gives CDR1 LNHNV, CDR2 YYDKDF (reference sequence). The CDR3, as DNA: TGTGCCACCAGCAGAGATCCACCCTATGGCTACACCTTC. It specifies CATSRDPPYGYTF.